The clone carrying this T cell receptor beta chain appeared once. The data originate from a study of T cell changes during pregnancy in multiple sclerosis. The data were produced by immunoSEQ multiplex PCR, yet TCRdb's version contains in-frame clones alone and is incomplete. The sample shows tens of thousands of clones, 75% to 95% of them seen only once. From germline, CDR1 is SGHRS and CDR2 YFSETQ. Between the trimmed V and J ends, which lost 0 bases and 0 bases, there was a span of 13 bases. This CDR3 contains 16 residues. The V call is TRBV5-1, the J call TRBJ2-7; no clear D gene. The sequencing here drew on CD4+ T cells from peripheral blood mononuclear cells, taken in the second trimester of pregnancy. The clonotype originates from a female donor with multiple sclerosis, enrolled in a pregnancy study. As DNA, the CDR3 is TGCGCCAGCAGCTTGGTGGTTTCTGTCAGCTCCTACGAGCAGTACTTC. Encoded protein: CASSLVVSVSSYEQYF. Full variable domain (missing parts from reference TRBV5-1 and TRBJ2-7): KAGVTQTPRYLIKTRGQQVTLSCSPISGHRSVSWYQQTPGQGLQFLFEYFSETQRNKGNFPGRFSGRQFSNSRSEMNVSTLELGDSALYLCASSLVVSVSSYEQYFGPGTRLTVT.